These 15 T cell receptor beta chains came from one sample sequenced in a study of control samples from healthy donors and cancer patients. Data came from immunoSEQ multiplex PCR; TCRdb stores just in-frame clones and leaves some out. The top ten hold less than 15% of the sample, which has roughly 100,000 clones, 85% to 90% seen once. Sequencing was carried out using blood. All receptors derive from a man aged 25-40 years in good health.

The chain carries TRBV19 and TRBJ1-2; 7 bases align to TRBD1. This CDR3 comprises 15 residues. In germline, CDR1 is LNHDA, CDR2 SQIVND (reference sequence). V lost 6 bases and J lost 3; bases outside the gene matches: 10. CDR3 coding DNA: TGTGCCAGTAGGATAAAACACAGGGGAGACTATGGCTACACCTTC. Translating gives CASRIKHRGDYGYTF.

V gene TRBV19 combines with J gene TRBJ2-7, with D tentatively TRBD2 (5 bases). The germline V and J ends were trimmed by 4 bases and 0 bases, with 7 bases remaining between them. The CDR3 contains 13 residues. Germline-derived CDR1 and CDR2 are LNHDA and SQIVND (reference sequence). Here the CDR3 reads CASSTGSSYEQYF. CDR3 nucleotide sequence: TGTGCCAGTAGTACGGGGAGCTCCTACGAGCAGTACTTC.

This chain connects TRBV4-1 to TRBJ2-1, with 8 bases that match TRBD2. This CDR3 region has 17 residues. V lost 0 bases to trimming and J lost 6 bases; unmatched junction nucleotides: 10. Germline V lookup: CDR1 MGHRA, CDR2 YSYEKL. The CDR3 region is CASSQEYVAGSGNEQFF. CDR3 DNA sequence: TGCGCCAGCAGCCAAGAGTATGTAGCGGGGTCAGGCAATGAGCAGTTCTTC.

CDR3 nucleotide sequence: TGCGCCAGCAGCTTGGCCAGCACCTACGAGCAGTACTTC. Encoded protein: CASSLASTYEQYF. V and J are TRBV5-1 and TRBJ2-7, with no clear D. This CDR3 comprises 13 residues. Trimming pared 0 bases from V and 2 bases from J, leaving 6 bases between. Looked up from germline, CDR1 is SGHRS and CDR2 is YFSETQ.

The chain carries TRBV24-1 and TRBJ2-1; 10 bases agree with TRBD2. This CDR3 comprises 15 residues. Per germline, CDR1 KGHDR and CDR2 SFDVKD. V was clipped by 4 bases and J by 6 bases; unmatched bases: 5. DNA for the CDR3: TGTGCCACCAGTGAGAAAGCGGGAGGGCCCAATGAGCAGTTCTTC. As protein: CATSEKAGGPNEQFF.

The chain combines TRBV19 with TRBJ2-5, with D possibly TRBD1 on 5 matching bases. CDR1 LNHDA and CDR2 SQIVND come from the germline V gene (reference sequence). This CDR3 has 15 amino acids. V was clipped by 6 bases and J by 2 bases, with 16 bases between them. CDR3 sequence: CASSQIISGQETQYF. CDR3 bases: TGTGCCAGTAGCCAAATCATCTCAGGGCAAGAGACCCAGTACTTC.

The chain has TRBV6-4 and TRBJ2-6; 7 nucleotides align to TRBD1. Losses at the gene ends were 4 bases for V and 0 bases for J; bases not matched to a gene: 6. CDR1 and CDR2 (germline): MRHNA, SNTAGT. CDR3 length equals 17 residues. The CDR3 is CASSASGTASGANVLTF. DNA of the CDR3: TGTGCCAGCAGTGCATCCGGGACAGCCTCTGGGGCCAACGTCCTGACTTTC.

The chain recombines TRBV19 with TRBJ2-3, with 7 bases matching TRBD1. Germline CDR1 reads LNHDA; CDR2 reads SQIVND (reference sequence). The CDR3 loop spans 15 amino acids. Trimming at V came to 5 bases and at J to 0 bases, leaving 5 bases not matched to a gene. The CDR3 reads CASSPDRSSTDTQYF. The DNA for the CDR3 is TGTGCCAGTAGTCCGGACAGGTCTAGCACAGATACGCAGTATTTT.

This clone has only a few counts. The rearrangement joins TRBV19 to TRBJ2-7, with D tentatively TRBD2 (6 bases). Trimming took off 5 bases at V and 6 bases at J, with 11 bases between the two ends. This CDR3 has 12 amino acids. CDR1 and CDR2 (germline): LNHDA, SQIVND (reference sequence). Here the CDR3 reads CASSRGFGEQYF. Written as DNA, the CDR3 is TGTGCCAGTAGTCGGGGGTTCGGCGAGCAGTACTTC.

The chain joins TRBV15 to TRBJ2-7; possibly TRBD1 for D (6 bases). CDR3 length: 13 residues. CDR1 is LNHNV, CDR2 YYDKDF, per germline (reference sequence). V gave up 4 bases and J gave up 1 base, with 8 bases separating them. CDR3 region: CATSTGQSYEQYF. The CDR3 DNA is TGTGCCACCAGCACCGGACAGTCCTACGAGCAGTACTTC.

V and J are TRBV27 and TRBJ2-1; 7 positions agree with TRBD1. Trimming removed 1 base from V and 4 bases from J; junction bases left unmatched: 10. The germline gives CDR1 MNHEY, CDR2 SMNVEV (reference sequence). There are 17 residues in the CDR3. Here the CDR3 reads CASSLWPRTGRYNEQFF. The CDR3 DNA reads TGTGCCAGCAGTTTATGGCCCCGGACAGGCCGGTACAATGAGCAGTTCTTC.

This clone was seen more than once but under ten times. Within the sample, other DNA sequences also encode this same CDR3. This chain uses TRBV7-2 with TRBJ2-5, with TRBD2 as a possible D gene (7 bases). The germline V and J ends were trimmed by 1 base and 5 bases, with 11 bases remaining between them. Germline assignment: CDR1 SGHTA and CDR2 FQGNSA. The CDR3 has 14 residues. The CDR3: CASSLGGRGETQYF. As DNA, the CDR3 is TGTGCCAGCAGCTTAGGAGGGAGGGGGGAGACCCAGTACTTC. Complete variable domain (other parts from reference TRBV7-2 and TRBJ2-5): GAGVSQSPSNKVTEKGKDVELRCDPISGHTALYWYRQSLGQGLEFLIYFQGNSAPDKSGLPSDRFSAERTGGSVSTLTIQRTQQEDSAVYLCASSLGGRGETQYFGPGTRLLVL.

The chain recombines TRBV27 with TRBJ1-1; a possible D gene is TRBD1 (5 bases). The CDR3 sequence is 15 residues long. The V end was cut by 5 bases, the J end by 1 base, with 14 bases between. The germline V gene encodes CDR1 MNHEY and CDR2 SMNVEV (reference sequence). The CDR3 sequence: CASSLDRIKNTEAFF. As DNA, the CDR3 is TGTGCCAGCAGTCTCGACAGAATTAAGAACACTGAAGCTTTCTTT.

V is TRBV15 and J is TRBJ2-2, with D tentatively TRBD1 or TRBD2 (7 bases each). V lost 3 bases, J lost 6 bases, and 14 bases lay in between. CDR1 and CDR2 from the germline V gene are LNHNV and YYDKDF (reference sequence). The CDR3 runs to 15 residues. The CDR3 DNA reads as TGTGCCACCAGCAGGGACCCAGGGGGGGCCGGGGAGCTGTTTTTT. Translating gives CATSRDPGGAGELFF. The complete variable domain, with remaining parts taken from reference TRBV15 and TRBJ2-2, reads DAMVIQNPRYQVTQFGKPVTLSCSQTLNHNVMYWYQQKSSQAPKLLFHYYDKDFNNEADTPDNFQSRRPNTSFCFLDIRSPGLGDTAMYLCATSRDPGGAGELFFGEGSRLTVL.

V and J are TRBV5-5 and TRBJ2-3; 10 nucleotides line up with TRBD1. Germline CDR1 SGHKS, CDR2 YYEKEE (reference sequence). The CDR3 consists of 14 residues. J was trimmed by 5 bases and V by 3 bases; bases with no gene match: 3. CDR3 nucleotide sequence: TGTGCCAGCAGCTACGACAGGGGGCAAGATACGCAGTATTTT. Amino acid sequence: CASSYDRGQDTQYF.